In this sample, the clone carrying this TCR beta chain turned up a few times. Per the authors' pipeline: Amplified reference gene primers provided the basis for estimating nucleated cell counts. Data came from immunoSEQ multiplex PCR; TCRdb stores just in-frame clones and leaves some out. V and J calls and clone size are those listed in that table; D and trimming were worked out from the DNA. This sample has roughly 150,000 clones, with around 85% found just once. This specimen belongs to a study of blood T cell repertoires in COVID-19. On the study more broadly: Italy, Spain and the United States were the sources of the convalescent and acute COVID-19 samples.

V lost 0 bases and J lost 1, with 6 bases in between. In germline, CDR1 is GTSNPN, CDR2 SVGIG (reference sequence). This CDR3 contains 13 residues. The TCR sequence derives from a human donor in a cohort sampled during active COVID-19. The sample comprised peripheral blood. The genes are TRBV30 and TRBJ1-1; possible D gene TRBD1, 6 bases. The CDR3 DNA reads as TGTGCCTGGAGTGTACAGGGGAACACTGAAGCTTTCTTT. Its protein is CAWSVQGNTEAFF.